This T cell receptor (beta chain) is drawn from a study of T cells in Graves' hyperthyroidism and ophthalmopathy. Whole-study results and caveats: The model predicted ophthalmopathy a median roughly six months before onset.

Worth noting for this clonotype: No antigen is known for it.

The authors took PBMCs from roughly 9.7 ml fresh peripheral blood. Researchers amplified the TCR beta CDR3 regions from RNA transcripts. TCR CDR3 regions were first amplified by RT-PCR with HTBI primers. One entry per CDR3 protein, called by TCRdb with MiXCR from the multiplex PCR reads. The sample lists roughly 240,000 distinct CDR3 sequences, approximately 24% occurring once. Germline CDR1 reads SEHNR; CDR2 reads FQNEAQ (reference sequence). The CDR3 is 16 amino acids. With 0 bases clipped from V and 2 bases from J, the junction kept 0 bases outside the gene matches. This chain joins TRBV7-9 and TRBJ2-5; 13 bases fit TRBD2. The sample was blood. This sequence was found in a woman aged 40 to 50 with Graves' ophthalmopathy. CDR3 residues: CASSLATSGGQETQYF. DNA for the CDR3: TGTGCCAGCAGCTTAGCGACTAGCGGGGGGCAAGAGACCCAGTACTTC.